A single sample is the source of the 25 T cell receptor beta chains below, sequenced in a study of cytomegalovirus exposure and HLA in healthy donors. The protocol was immunoSEQ multiplex PCR, while the TCRdb copy is restricted to in-frame clones and leaves out a portion. The sample has over 250,000 clones, approximately 90% seen once. The sample consisted of PBMCs. These receptors were collected from a woman younger than 45 in good health and CMV-seropositive.

The genes are TRBV6-1 and TRBJ1-2; tentative D call: TRBD1 (5 bases). In germline, CDR1 is MNHNS, CDR2 SASEGT. This CDR3 comprises 17 residues. Trimming shortened V by 1 base and J by 3 bases, and 18 bases separated the two germline ends. CDR3 sequence reads: CASSEGETGRVYYGYTF. The CDR3 bases are TGTGCCAGCAGTGAAGGTGAAACGGGACGGGTGTACTATGGCTACACCTTC.

V usage is TRBV4-3 and J usage is TRBJ1-2; 7 bases map to TRBD1. CDR3 length equals 16 residues. The trim removed 3 bases at V and 1 base at J, leaving 8 bases unmatched. Germline V gene data show CDR1 as LGHNA and CDR2 as YSLEER. The CDR3 protein is CASSQDQGDNNYGYTF. CDR3 nucleotide sequence: TGCGCCAGCAGCCAGGACCAGGGGGATAATAACTATGGCTACACCTTC.

The rearrangement links TRBV14 to TRBJ2-2; no reliable D call. Looked up from germline, CDR1 is SGHDN and CDR2 is FVKESK. Trimming cost V 4 bases and J 4 bases, with 16 bases left between them. The CDR3 consists of 16 residues. In DNA form, the CDR3 reads TGTGCCAGCAGCCCTAACTGGGCAGTACGCACCGGGGAGCTGTTTTTT. It is translated as CASSPNWAVRTGELFF.

The sample holds one count of this clone. This rearrangement joins TRBV7-2 to TRBJ2-5; 14 bases are shared with TRBD2. From germline, CDR1 is SGHTA and CDR2 FQGNSA. The CDR3 is made up of 14 amino acids. With V trimmed by 4 bases and J by 7 bases, 2 bases remained unmatched. CDR3 sequence reads: CASSSGLAGGTQYF. CDR3 DNA sequence: TGTGCCAGCAGCTCCGGACTAGCGGGAGGGACCCAGTACTTC.

This clone is a singleton in its sample. The rearrangement joins TRBV5-1 to TRBJ2-2; 9 bases match TRBD1. Germline values: CDR1 SGHRS, CDR2 YFSETQ. Trimming removed 6 bases from V and 1 base from J; junction bases left unmatched: 4. There are 15 residues in the CDR3. The CDR3 DNA reads TGCGCCAGCATACCGGGACAGGGGAACACCGGGGAGCTGTTTTTT. Translated: CASIPGQGNTGELFF.

The rearrangement links TRBV28 to TRBJ2-7; 14 bases fit TRBD2. The V gene's germline CDR1 is MDHEN and CDR2 SYDVKM. The CDR3 contains 16 residues. The ends lost 3 bases at V and 4 bases at J; junction bases unmatched: 5. For the CDR3, the DNA is TGTGCCAGCAGTTTGACTAGCGGGAGGGCCGTTTACGAGCAGTACTTC. This sequence encodes CASSLTSGRAVYEQYF.

The chain couples TRBV28 to TRBJ2-1; 10 bases map to TRBD2. The CDR3 totals 12 residues. V was pared by 5 bases and J by 10 bases, with 2 bases of the junction left unmatched. Germline V lookup: CDR1 MDHEN, CDR2 SYDVKM. The CDR3 sequence: CASSQLAGEQFF. Written as DNA, the CDR3 is TGTGCCAGCAGTCAACTAGCGGGAGAGCAGTTCTTC.

J is TRBJ2-7 and V is TRBV19; 8 bases match TRBD1. The CDR3 is made up of 13 amino acids. CDR1 is LNHDA, CDR2 SQIVND, per germline (reference sequence). Trimming at V came to 4 bases and at J to 6 bases, leaving 5 bases not matched to a gene. CDR3 protein: CASSTLQGGEQYF. The CDR3 bases are TGTGCCAGTAGTACATTACAGGGGGGCGAGCAGTACTTC.

The V call is TRBV15, the J call TRBJ2-4; 7 nucleotides match TRBD1. V trimming: 5 bases; J trimming: 1 base; junction bases outside the gene matches: 11. Germline CDR1 and CDR2: LNHNV and YYDKDF (reference sequence). The CDR3 extends over 17 amino acids. The CDR3, as DNA: TGTGCCACCAGCGGGAGAGGGGGCAGGGTCGCCAAAAACATTCAGTACTTC. Translation gives CATSGRGGRVAKNIQYF. The full variable domain, in which reference TRBV15 and TRBJ2-4 provide the parts outside the CDR3, is DAMVIQNPRYQVTQFGKPVTLSCSQTLNHNVMYWYQQKSSQAPKLLFHYYDKDFNNEADTPDNFQSRRPNTSFCFLDIRSPGLGDTAMYLCATSGRGGRVAKNIQYFGAGTRLSVL.

This rearrangement joins TRBV6-5 to TRBJ1-3, with D unclear. There are 15 residues in the CDR3. Germline V gives CDR1 MNHEY, CDR2 SVGAGI. V was trimmed by 2 bases and J by 0 bases, leaving 8 bases between them. The chain's CDR3 is CASSYSRSSGNTIYF. CDR3 nucleotides: TGTGCCAGCAGTTACAGCCGGAGCTCTGGAAACACCATATATTTT.

This clone was recorded only once. This chain connects TRBV27 to TRBJ2-5; 9 bases map to TRBD1. Germline assignment: CDR1 MNHEY and CDR2 SMNVEV (reference sequence). The CDR3 is 14 amino acids. The trim removed 3 bases at V and 2 bases at J, leaving 1 base unmatched. CDR3 sequence reads: CASSFDRGQETQYF. The CDR3 region has the DNA TGTGCCAGCAGTTTCGACAGGGGGCAAGAGACCCAGTACTTC.

Concerning this clone: The identical CDR3 is also encoded by other nucleotide sequences in the sample. The CDR3 region is CASSLAGGPSYEQYF. CDR3 bases: TGTGCCAGCAGTTTGGCGGGGGGCCCCTCCTACGAGCAGTACTTC. This chain uses TRBV28 with TRBJ2-7; 8 nucleotides agree with TRBD2. The CDR3 is 15 residues long. Germline values: CDR1 MDHEN, CDR2 SYDVKM. The V segment lost 3 bases and the J segment 0 bases; nucleotides outside the gene matches: 4.

The chain has TRBV7-2 and TRBJ2-7, with D maybe TRBD1 (6 bases). The V gene lost 6 bases and the J gene lost 0 bases, with 18 bases spanning the gap. From germline, CDR1 is SGHTA and CDR2 FQGNSA. This CDR3 is 16 amino acids long. The CDR3 nucleotides are TGTGCCAGCAGTCGTGGGACACTCGTCAGCTCCTACGAGCAGTACTTC. Its protein is CASSRGTLVSSYEQYF.

This CDR3 is CASSSLVTGELFF. DNA for the CDR3: TGTGCCAGCAGTTCCTTAGTAACCGGGGAGCTGTTTTTT. The chain couples TRBV27 to TRBJ2-2; no clear D. V lost 4 bases and J 5 bases, leaving 8 bases between the germline ends. The CDR3 contains 13 residues. In germline, CDR1 is MNHEY, CDR2 SMNVEV (reference sequence).

This sequence joins TRBV30 and TRBJ1-2, with TRBD1 matching 10 bases. The CDR3 covers 15 residues. Germline-derived CDR1 and CDR2 are GTSNPN and SVGIG (reference sequence). Losses at the gene ends were 3 bases for V and 8 bases for J; bases not matched to a gene: 12. For the CDR3, the DNA is TGTGCCTGGAGGACGTCCCAGACAGGGGGCAGCGGCTACACCTTC. As protein: CAWRTSQTGGSGYTF.

The rearrangement joins TRBV4-2 to TRBJ2-1, with TRBD2 as a possible D gene (5 bases). Germline V lookup: CDR1 LGHNA, CDR2 YNFKEQ. The CDR3 covers 18 residues. Trimming shortened V by 0 bases and J by 4 bases, and 19 bases separated the two germline ends. CDR3 in DNA: TGTGCCAGCAGCCAAGAGGACTCCATGGACCCCGGGTACAATGAGCAGTTCTTC. This sequence encodes CASSQEDSMDPGYNEQFF.

This chain connects TRBV18 to TRBJ2-7; no clear D. Germline-derived CDR1 and CDR2 are KGHSH and LQKENI. Trimming took 3 bases from V and 5 from J, leaving 5 bases between them. This CDR3 has 11 residues. CDR3 coding DNA: TGTGCCAGCTCACCGAAGGACGAGCAGTACTTC. Translated: CASSPKDEQYF. Together with reference TRBV18 and TRBJ2-7, the CDR3 gives the full variable domain: NAGVMQNPRHLVRRRGQEARLRCSPMKGHSHVYWYRQLPEEGLKFMVYLQKENIIDESGMPKERFSAEFPKEGPSILRIQQVVRGDSAAYFCASSPKDEQYFGPGTRLTVT.

Here the CDR3 DNA reads TGTGCCAGCAGCTCGGCGGACAGGCGAGTAAGAGGAGGGGCCCAGTACTTC. Its translation is CASSSADRRVRGGAQYF. The chain combines TRBV28 with TRBJ2-5, with D maybe TRBD1 (7 bases). Germline V gene data show CDR1 as MDHEN and CDR2 as SYDVKM. The CDR3 has 17 residues. V lost 6 bases, J lost 9 bases, and 29 bases lay in between.

The DNA for the CDR3 is TGTGCCAGCAGCCCAGGGTTAGCAAACGAGCAGTACTTC. Translation: CASSPGLANEQYF. The rearrangement joins TRBV13 to TRBJ2-7; possibly TRBD1 for D (5 bases). This CDR3 comprises 13 residues. Germline V gene data show CDR1 as PRHDT and CDR2 as FYEKMQ (reference sequence). Trimming removed 5 bases from V and 5 bases from J, with 13 bases in between.

The genes are TRBV6-5 and TRBJ2-7, with D possibly TRBD2 on 5 matching bases. V was cut by 0 bases and J by 3 bases, with 9 bases left in between. Germline-derived CDR1 and CDR2 are MNHEY and SVGAGI. This CDR3 spans 14 amino acids. CDR3 bases: TGTGCCAGCAGTTACTCTGCGGGTTACTACGAGCAGTACTTC. Protein: CASSYSAGYYEQYF.

The J gene is TRBJ2-7, the V gene TRBV5-6; 9 positions agree with TRBD2. This CDR3 has 14 amino acids. Germline V gives CDR1 SGHDT, CDR2 YYEEEE. J lost 4 bases, V lost 3 bases, and 5 bases had no gene match. CDR3 protein: CASSSLAGSYEQYF. In DNA form, the CDR3 reads TGTGCCAGCAGCTCCCTAGCGGGGAGTTACGAGCAGTACTTC.

The chain joins TRBV27 to TRBJ2-3, with 7 bases identical to TRBD2. The CDR3 length is 15 residues. Germline assignment: CDR1 MNHEY and CDR2 SMNVEV (reference sequence). V lost 8 bases to trimming and J lost 2 bases; unmatched junction nucleotides: 10. In DNA, the CDR3 is TGTGCCAGCCACCCTCTAGCGGCCAACACAGATACGCAGTATTTT. This sequence encodes CASHPLAANTDTQYF.

This rearrangement joins TRBV30 to TRBJ2-7, with 7 bases fitting TRBD1. J gave up 3 bases and V 0 bases, and 5 bases lay outside the gene matches. Germline CDR1 reads GTSNPN; CDR2 reads SVGIG (reference sequence). CDR3 length equals 14 residues. CDR3 residues: CAWSVQRQGYEQYF. CDR3 bases: TGTGCCTGGAGTGTACAACGACAGGGCTACGAGCAGTACTTC.

The V call is TRBV6-5, the J call TRBJ2-7; D may correspond to TRBD1 or TRBD2 (5 bases each). This CDR3 is built from 15 residues. CDR1 and CDR2 (germline): MNHEY, SVGAGI. Between the trimmed V and J ends, which lost 0 bases and 2 bases, there was a span of 11 bases. CDR3 protein: CASSYSGTFTYEQYF. The CDR3 DNA reads TGTGCCAGCAGTTACTCCGGGACGTTTACCTACGAGCAGTACTTC.

This clone was observed once. The chain has TRBV12-2 and TRBJ1-2; the DNA was not used to check the table's D call, TRBD1. TRBV12-2 is a listed pseudogene. CDR3 size: 14 residues. CDR3 loop: CASRLGDRVYGYTF. Written as DNA, the CDR3 is TGTGCAAGTCGCTTAGGGGACAGGGTCTATGGCTACACCTTC.